The 17 T cell receptor beta chains presented below share a single source sample, sequenced in a study of T cell responses to AZD1222 COVID-19 vaccine. TCRdb's table, derived via immunoSEQ multiplex PCR, lists solely in-frame clones and lacks some. The sample holds approximately 120,000 clones, about 88% seen once. Sequenced material: peripheral blood, taken on day 0 of AZD1222 vaccination. The receptor source for this set is an adult in good health.

V is TRBV7-9 and J is TRBJ1-1; D unresolved. The CDR3 spans 14 residues. Germline V gives CDR1 SEHNR, CDR2 FQNEAQ (reference sequence). Trimming took off 2 bases at V and 1 base at J, with 8 bases between the two ends. The CDR3 protein is CASSLLSGNTEAFF. The CDR3, as DNA: TGTGCCAGCAGCTTATTAAGTGGGAACACTGAAGCTTTCTTT.

This chain connects TRBV19 to TRBJ2-7, with no clear D. Between the trimmed V and J ends, which lost 5 bases and 4 bases, there was a span of 15 bases. The CDR3 has 14 amino acids. Germline V gene data show CDR1 as LNHDA and CDR2 as SQIVND (reference sequence). The CDR3 DNA is TGTGCCAGTAGTGTCGGATTGGGGATTTACGAGCAGTACTTC. As protein: CASSVGLGIYEQYF.

CDR3 coding DNA: TGCAGTGCTAGTCCCCAGAAGAGGTCAGATACGCAGTATTTT. It is translated as CSASPQKRSDTQYF. The chain combines TRBV20-1 with TRBJ2-3; D is unclear. Looked up from germline, CDR1 is DFQATT and CDR2 is SNEGSKA (reference sequence). V was trimmed by 3 bases and J by 4 bases, leaving 14 bases between them. This CDR3 spans 14 amino acids.

The chain uses TRBV24-1 and TRBJ2-1; TRBD2 is a possible D gene (7 bases). Germline CDR1 and CDR2: KGHDR and SFDVKD. The CDR3 runs 18 residues. Deletions cut 3 bases from V and 4 bases from J, with 21 bases between. The CDR3 protein is CATSDPGLGGGLYNEQFF. CDR3 sequence (DNA): TGTGCCACCAGTGATCCCGGGTTGGGGGGGGGCCTGTACAATGAGCAGTTCTTC.

This chain uses TRBV7-2 with TRBJ2-3; D is undetermined. Trimming took 6 bases from V and 1 from J, leaving 8 bases between them. The CDR3 covers 13 residues. Germline-derived CDR1 and CDR2 are SGHTA and FQGNSA. The CDR3 DNA reads TGTGCCAGCAGATTCCAGGGCACAGATACGCAGTATTTT. Its protein is CASRFQGTDTQYF.

V gene TRBV18 combines with J gene TRBJ2-7; D unclear. This CDR3 contains 12 residues. CDR1 is KGHSH, CDR2 LQKENI, per germline. The V end was cut by 3 bases, the J end by 7 bases, with 10 bases between. The DNA for the CDR3 is TGTGCCAGCTCACCCCCGGCTGGAGAGCAGTACTTC. Protein: CASSPPAGEQYF.

This chain joins TRBV3-1 (or the pseudogene TRBV3-2) and TRBJ1-4; D unresolved. V lost 1 base to trimming and J lost 0 bases, with 3 bases between them. CDR3 length: 14 residues. Germline V gene lookup returns CDR1 LGHDT and CDR2 YNNKEL (reference sequence). In DNA form, the CDR3 reads TGTGCCAGCAGCCAAGGCGCAACTAATGAAAAACTGTTTTTT. Encoded protein: CASSQGATNEKLFF.

This clone came up a few times. The chain uses TRBV20-1 and TRBJ2-3; 7 bases map to TRBD2. V lost 3 bases to trimming and J lost 7 bases; unmatched junction nucleotides: 7. The CDR3 consists of 13 residues. CDR1 is DFQATT, CDR2 SNEGSKA, per germline (reference sequence). CDR3 DNA: TGCAGTGCTAGTATATCGACTAGCAATACGCAGTATTTT. Its protein product is CSASISTSNTQYF.

This sequence joins TRBV6-5 and TRBJ1-1; no reliable D call. Germline V lookup: CDR1 MNHEY, CDR2 SVGAGI. The CDR3 contains 12 residues. V was pared by 5 bases and J by 8 bases, with 12 bases between. The CDR3 reads CASSRLVGEAFF. The CDR3 nucleotides are TGTGCCAGCAGTCGACTCGTCGGGGAAGCTTTCTTT.

The chain employs TRBV20-1 and TRBJ2-3; 13 nucleotides match TRBD2. There are 16 residues in the CDR3. The germline V gene encodes CDR1 DFQATT and CDR2 SNEGSKA (reference sequence). V dropped 3 bases and J dropped 3; count of bases not matched to a gene: 6. The CDR3 DNA is TGCAGTGCTAGTCCACCGGGACTAGCGGGAACAGATACGCAGTATTTT. This gives the protein CSASPPGLAGTDTQYF.

The V gene is TRBV6-1, the J gene TRBJ2-7, with 12 nucleotides matching TRBD1. Germline assignment: CDR1 MNHNS and CDR2 SASEGT. The length of the CDR3 is 16 residues. With V trimmed by 4 bases and J by 4 bases, 8 bases remained unmatched. Written as DNA, the CDR3 is TGTGCCAGCAGTGTATCCGGGACAGGGGGCAGGTACGAGCAGTACTTC. Residues: CASSVSGTGGRYEQYF.

The genes are TRBV3-1 (or the pseudogene TRBV3-2) and TRBJ1-5; tentatively, D is TRBD1 (6 bases). The CDR3 extends over 14 amino acids. The V gene lost 0 bases and the J gene lost 7 bases, with 10 bases spanning the gap. Germline lookup yields CDR1 LGHDT and CDR2 YNNKEL (reference sequence). CDR3 DNA sequence: TGTGCCAGCAGCCAAGATAAGGGGGGACAGCCCCAGCATTTT. Translated, it gives CASSQDKGGQPQHF.

V and J are TRBV7-9 and TRBJ2-7, with 10 bases aligning to TRBD1. The germline V gene has CDR1 SEHNR and CDR2 FQNEAQ (reference sequence). Germline trimming cut 5 bases from V and 3 bases from J; bases unmatched to any gene: 10. The CDR3 covers 16 residues. This chain's CDR3 is CASSTPGQGINYEQYF. Written as DNA, the CDR3 is TGTGCCAGCAGCACCCCGGGACAGGGGATAAACTACGAGCAGTACTTC.

This clone was found once. This rearrangement joins TRBV7-2 to TRBJ1-4; maybe TRBD1 (6 bases). V was clipped by 5 bases and J by 4 bases, with 11 bases between them. CDR3 size: 14 residues. Germline assignment: CDR1 SGHTA and CDR2 FQGNSA. CDR3 DNA sequence: TGTGCCAGCAGCAAGGGGGAGCATAATGAAAAACTGTTTTTT. Translating it yields CASSKGEHNEKLFF. Together with reference TRBV7-2 and TRBJ1-4, the CDR3 gives the full variable domain: GAGVSQSPSNKVTEKGKDVELRCDPISGHTALYWYRQSLGQGLEFLIYFQGNSAPDKSGLPSDRFSAERTGGSVSTLTIQRTQQEDSAVYLCASSKGEHNEKLFFGSGTQLSVL.

J is TRBJ2-1 and V is TRBV7-3; 8 bases line up with TRBD1. The CDR3 extends over 16 amino acids. Losses at the gene ends were 6 bases for V and 7 bases for J; bases not matched to a gene: 14. Germline V gene sequence: CDR1 SGHTA, CDR2 FQGTGA. The CDR3 nucleotides read TGTGCCAGCAGTTCAAACCCGGGACAGGCTGGGAATGAGCAGTTCTTC. This sequence encodes CASSSNPGQAGNEQFF.

J is TRBJ2-7 and V is TRBV28; D may be TRBD2 (5 bases). The CDR3 length is 15 residues. V lost 7 bases to trimming and J lost 0 bases, with 16 bases between them. From germline, CDR1 is MDHEN and CDR2 SYDVKM. CDR3 DNA sequence: TGTGCCAGCACCCCCCATGAGGGAACCTCCTACGAGCAGTACTTC. This gives the protein CASTPHEGTSYEQYF.

With regard to this clone: An end of the junction does not agree with germline; a read error may underlie this. The chain links TRBV7-7 to TRBJ2-3, with D perhaps given as TRBD1 or TRBD2 (6 bases each). The CDR3 is 16 amino acids. The V gene's germline CDR1 is SSHAT and CDR2 FNYEAQ (reference sequence). In DNA, the CDR3 is TGTGCTAGCAGCTTAGGGGGGACACCCTGGACAGATACGCAGTATTTT. Residues: CASSLGGTPWTDTQYF.